The next 4 T cell receptor beta chains were all read from a single sample in a study of shared clonotypes between healthy human individuals. The data were produced by immunoSEQ multiplex PCR, yet TCRdb's version contains in-frame clones alone and is incomplete. The table includes 850,000 to 1,100,000 clones, roughly 77% detected once. Sequencing used memory CD4+ T cells from PBMCs. The subset here: CD45RA-negative fraction. The source of these receptors is a man aged 18 to 35 in good health. Some clones in this sample may be carry-over from other donors' samples.

The chain uses TRBV30 and TRBJ2-7; unclear D gene. Trimming cost V 2 bases and J 2 bases, with 13 bases left between them. In germline, CDR1 is GTSNPN, CDR2 SVGIG (reference sequence). CDR3 size: 14 residues. In DNA form, the CDR3 reads TGTGCCTGGAGTCGGAGTCTTCCCCCCTACGAGCAGTACTTC. This codes for CAWSRSLPPYEQYF.

The chain combines TRBV5-4 with TRBJ1-1, with 9 bases aligning to TRBD1. The CDR3 length is 13 residues. Losses at the gene ends were 0 bases for V and 11 bases for J; bases not matched to a gene: 5. Germline V gives CDR1 SGHNT, CDR2 YYREEE (reference sequence). The CDR3 sequence: CASSLDRGLGAFF. The DNA of the CDR3 is TGTGCCAGCAGCTTGGACAGGGGGCTCGGGGCTTTCTTT.

The chain recombines TRBV30 with TRBJ2-3; the D gene is possibly TRBD1 (7 bases). The CDR3 extends over 15 amino acids. Germline V CDR1 and CDR2: GTSNPN, SVGIG (reference sequence). Trimming took 3 bases from V and 5 from J, leaving 18 bases between them. The CDR3 loop is CAWRRRWGDRDTQYF. CDR3 nucleotide sequence: TGTGCCTGGAGGCGGCGATGGGGGGACAGAGATACGCAGTATTTT.

This chain links TRBV19 with TRBJ2-7; 7 nucleotides match TRBD2. The V and J ends lost 7 bases and 2 bases, in that order; junction bases with no gene match: 11. The CDR3 contains 15 residues. CDR1 and CDR2 (germline): LNHDA, SQIVND (reference sequence). The DNA for the CDR3 is TGTGCCAGTACCACCTCTCTAGCGGAAGCCTACGAGCAGTACTTC. Its translation is CASTTSLAEAYEQYF.